This T cell receptor (beta chain) was captured by sequencing in a study of blood T cell repertoires in COVID-19. Methods used by the authors: Scientists estimated how many nucleated cells there were by amplifying reference gene primers. Sequenced by immunoSEQ multiplex PCR; TCRdb stores in-frame clones only, minus some. The D gene and trimming were derived from the DNA, and the V and J assignments and clone size from that table. The sample lists some 150,000 clones; approximately 90% were seen once. The V and J ends lost 6 bases and 5 bases respectively, with 7 bases between them. The CDR3 is 11 amino acids. This clone was recorded only once.

The sample taken for sequencing was peripheral blood. The TCR sequence derives from a man in his sixties with active or convalescent COVID-19. This chain joins TRBV12-3 or TRBV12-4 and TRBJ2-5; D gene ambiguous. CDR3 sequence: CASSARETQYF. The CDR3 DNA reads as TGTGCCAGCAGCGCCAGGGAGACCCAGTACTTC.